This entry concerns a single TCR beta chain. What it recognizes is unknown. This specimen comes from a study of cytomegalovirus exposure and HLA in healthy donors. The CDR3 is 16 amino acids. Losses at the gene ends were 3 bases for V and 4 bases for J; bases not matched to a gene: 7. Germline values: CDR1 MNHNS, CDR2 SASEGT. 60 Vbeta and 13 Jbeta primers were used in PCR. Clones were sequenced by immunoSEQ multiplex PCR, and TCRdb holds only the in-frame ones, with some missing. Of approximately 180,000 clones listed, more than 80% are singletons. Study outcomes and limitations: An observed cluster of highly shared sequence variants was recorded as a likely sequencing artifact. Serostatus for CMV was the only available immune exposure information. The authors assumed roughly uniform sequencing depth across donors for presence/absence analyses.

The sequencing input was PBMCs. The receptor comes from a woman aged 18-29 years in good health and CMV-seropositive. The chain couples TRBV6-1 to TRBJ1-3; 9 bases fit TRBD1. CDR3 amino acids: CASSDRTGVWGNTIYF. CDR3 coding DNA: TGTGCCAGCAGTGACCGGACAGGGGTGTGGGGAAACACCATATATTTT.